A selection of T cell receptor beta chains follows, all from one sample in a study of shared clonotypes between healthy human individuals. Profiled with immunoSEQ multiplex PCR; TCRdb holds only in-frame clones, not every one. This repertoire shows approximately 1.5 million clones, less than 99% found once; its top ten account for around 0.33%. Input material: naive CD4+ T cells sorted from blood. Receptors were obtained from a young man in good health. CDR3s include the opening cysteine and the closing phenylalanine or tryptophan. A D gene is named only where the DNA matches it firmly. Size is omitted from some rows. Given values are once, few, many or a class for expanded clones.

v_gene: TRBV2
j_gene: TRBJ1-1
abundance: -
d_gene: -
CDR3aa: CASSVGLRRFF
CDR3nt: TGTGCCAGCAGCGTGGGTCTCAGGAGGTTCTTT

v_gene: TRBV23-1
j_gene: TRBJ1-4
abundance: -
d_gene: -
CDR3aa: CASSPLNRVARSDEKLFF
CDR3nt: TGCGCCAGCAGTCCCCTTAACAGGGTTGCGAGGTCGGATGAAAAACTGTTTTTT

v_gene: TRBV10-3
j_gene: TRBJ1-2
abundance: -
d_gene: TRBD1
CDR3aa: CAISDKQGFGGYTF
CDR3nt: TGTGCCATCAGTGACAAACAGGGGTTTGGGGGCTACACCTTC

v_gene: TRBV18
j_gene: TRBJ2-1
abundance: -
d_gene: -
CDR3aa: CASSPVGGNEQFF
CDR3nt: TGTGCCAGCTCACCGGTAGGGGGGAATGAGCAGTTCTTC

v_gene: TRBV7-9
j_gene: TRBJ2-1
abundance: -
d_gene: TRBD2
CDR3aa: CASSRASGSFYEQFF
CDR3nt: TGTGCCAGCAGCCGCGCTAGCGGGAGTTTCTATGAGCAGTTCTTC

v_gene: TRBV9
j_gene: TRBJ2-1
abundance: -
d_gene: -
CDR3aa: CASSGSSGSYNEQFF
CDR3nt: TGTGCCAGCAGCGGGAGTTCGGGCTCCTACAATGAGCAGTTCTTC

v_gene: TRBV5-1
j_gene: TRBJ2-7
abundance: -
d_gene: TRBD1
CDR3aa: CASRLETGTYEQYF
CDR3nt: TGCGCCAGCAGACTCGAGACAGGGACATACGAGCAGTACTTC

v_gene: TRBV19
j_gene: TRBJ2-1
abundance: once
d_gene: -
CDR3aa: CASSTGVYNEQFF
CDR3nt: TGTGCCAGTTCGACAGGAGTCTACAATGAGCAGTTCTTC

v_gene: TRBV29-1
j_gene: TRBJ2-3
abundance: -
d_gene: -
CDR3aa: CSVARDSTDTQYF
CDR3nt: TGCAGCGTTGCAAGGGACAGCACAGATACGCAGTATTTT

v_gene: TRBV5-4
j_gene: TRBJ2-7
abundance: -
d_gene: -
CDR3aa: CASSLDSPSVAYEQYF
CDR3nt: TGTGCCAGCAGCTTGGATTCGCCTAGCGTAGCCTACGAGCAGTACTTC

v_gene: TRBV6-1
j_gene: TRBJ1-1
abundance: -
d_gene: -
CDR3aa: CASSKGPNGNTEAFF
CDR3nt: TGTGCCAGCAGTAAGGGACCAAACGGGAACACTGAAGCTTTCTTT

v_gene: TRBV25-1
j_gene: TRBJ1-4
abundance: -
d_gene: -
CDR3aa: CASSAPGATGVKLFF
CDR3nt: TGTGCCAGCAGCGCCCCTGGGGCTACTGGGGTAAAACTGTTTTTT

v_gene: TRBV27
j_gene: TRBJ2-7
abundance: -
d_gene: -
CDR3aa: CASSLYREGWQYF
CDR3nt: TGTGCCAGCAGTTTATACAGGGAAGGGTGGCAGTACTTC

v_gene: TRBV7-3
j_gene: TRBJ2-1
abundance: -
d_gene: -
CDR3aa: CASSLGSWDNEQFF
CDR3nt: TGTGCCAGCAGCTTAGGCTCGTGGGACAATGAGCAGTTCTTC

v_gene: TRBV29-1
j_gene: TRBJ2-3
abundance: -
d_gene: -
CDR3aa: CSARDTDTQYF
CDR3nt: TGCAGCGCTCGGGACACAGATACGCAGTATTTT

v_gene: TRBV7-2
j_gene: TRBJ1-5
abundance: -
d_gene: -
CDR3aa: CASSLDGGVKLGNQPQHF
CDR3nt: TGTGCCAGCAGCTTAGATGGGGGGGTAAAGCTCGGCAATCAGCCCCAGCATTTT

v_gene: TRBV11-3
j_gene: TRBJ2-1
abundance: -
d_gene: -
CDR3aa: CASSLLADNNEQFF
CDR3nt: TGTGCCAGCAGCTTATTAGCAGACAACAATGAGCAGTTCTTC

v_gene: TRBV18
j_gene: TRBJ2-3
abundance: -
d_gene: -
CDR3aa: CASSPRLAVSTDTQYF
CDR3nt: TGTGCCAGCTCACCACGGTTAGCGGTGAGCACAGATACGCAGTATTTT

v_gene: TRBV6-4
j_gene: TRBJ2-1
abundance: -
d_gene: -
CDR3aa: CASSEGPYNEQFF
CDR3nt: TGTGCCAGCAGTGAAGGTCCTTACAATGAGCAGTTCTTC

v_gene: TRBV5-1
j_gene: TRBJ2-3
abundance: -
d_gene: -
CDR3aa: CASSLGLTLDTQYF
CDR3nt: TGCGCCAGCAGCTTGGGGTTGACTCTCGATACGCAGTATTTT

v_gene: TRBV19
j_gene: TRBJ1-5
abundance: -
d_gene: -
CDR3aa: CASSIMLGRDNQPQHF
CDR3nt: TGTGCCAGTAGTATAATGTTAGGGAGGGACAATCAGCCCCAGCATTTT

v_gene: TRBV18
j_gene: TRBJ1-5
abundance: -
d_gene: -
CDR3aa: CASSPGATNQPQHF
CDR3nt: TGTGCCAGCTCACCAGGGGCCACCAATCAGCCCCAGCATTTT

v_gene: TRBV25-1
j_gene: TRBJ2-1
abundance: -
d_gene: -
CDR3aa: CASSEYLDPLGNEQFF
CDR3nt: TGTGCCAGCAGTGAATATTTAGACCCATTAGGGAATGAGCAGTTCTTC

v_gene: TRBV7-2
j_gene: TRBJ1-2
abundance: -
d_gene: -
CDR3aa: CASSLRGAYGYTF
CDR3nt: TGTGCCAGCAGCTTACGGGGCGCCTATGGCTACACCTTC

v_gene: TRBV9
j_gene: TRBJ2-3
abundance: -
d_gene: TRBD2
CDR3aa: CASSVISGSGTDTQYF
CDR3nt: TGTGCCAGCAGCGTGATTAGCGGGAGCGGGACAGATACGCAGTATTTT